This TCR beta chain was captured in a study of blood T cell repertoires in COVID-19. Profiling relied on immunoSEQ multiplex PCR, and the TCRdb table lists in-frame clones only, not all of them. Among 350,000 or so clones listed, approximately 91% were seen once. The germline V gene encodes CDR1 SGHNT and CDR2 YENEEA. With V trimmed by 6 bases and J by 0 bases, 5 bases remained unmatched. The CDR3 has 15 amino acids. The V gene is TRBV11-3, the J gene TRBJ2-3; 8 positions match TRBD1. The TCR comes from a woman aged 25 to 45 who had been exposed to COVID-19. The sequenced sample consisted of PBMCs or T cells enriched from blood (not recorded which). CDR3 protein: CASSFRQGSTDTQYF. For the CDR3, the DNA is TGTGCCAGCAGTTTTCGACAGGGGAGCACAGATACGCAGTATTTT.